The clone carrying this T cell receptor beta chain was counted a single time. Its target is not known. Germline V gene sequence: CDR1 MNHEY, CDR2 SMNVEV (reference sequence). With 0 bases clipped from V and 6 bases from J, the junction kept 9 bases outside the gene matches. The CDR3 has 17 residues. Clones were sequenced by immunoSEQ multiplex PCR, and TCRdb holds only the in-frame ones, with some missing. Here the sample spans some 740,000 clones, approximately 92% being singletons. CD8 cells classed as naive were CD45RO-negative and positively selected for CCR7, excluding terminally differentiated effector memory CD45RA+ cells. The sample is drawn from a study of shared clonotypes between healthy human individuals. About the research overall: CD8 memory received one plate per donor, CD8 naive two, CD4 memory three and CD4 naive three.

Study outcomes and limitations: Between several donors, naive CD4 clonotypes were shared at a level of around 5.1%.

The rearrangement joins TRBV27 to TRBJ2-3; 10 positions agree with TRBD2. The source of this sequence is a man younger than 45 in good health. Sample: naive CD8+ T cells sorted from blood. In DNA, the CDR3 is TGTGCCAGCAGTTTATCCATAATACTAGCGGGGTCGGATACGCAGTATTTT. Residues: CASSLSIILAGSDTQYF.